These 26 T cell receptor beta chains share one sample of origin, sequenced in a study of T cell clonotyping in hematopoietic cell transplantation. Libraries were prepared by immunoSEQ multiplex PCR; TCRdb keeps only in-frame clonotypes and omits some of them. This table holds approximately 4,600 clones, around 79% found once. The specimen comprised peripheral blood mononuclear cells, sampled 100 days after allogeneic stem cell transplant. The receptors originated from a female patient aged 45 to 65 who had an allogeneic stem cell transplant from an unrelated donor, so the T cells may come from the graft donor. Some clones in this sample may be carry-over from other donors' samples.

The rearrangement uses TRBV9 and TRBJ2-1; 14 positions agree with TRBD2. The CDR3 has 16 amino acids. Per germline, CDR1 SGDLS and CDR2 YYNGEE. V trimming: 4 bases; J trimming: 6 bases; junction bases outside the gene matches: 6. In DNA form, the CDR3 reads TGTGCCAGCAGCACAAGGACTAGCGGGGGGACCAATGAGCAGTTCTTC. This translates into CASSTRTSGGTNEQFF.

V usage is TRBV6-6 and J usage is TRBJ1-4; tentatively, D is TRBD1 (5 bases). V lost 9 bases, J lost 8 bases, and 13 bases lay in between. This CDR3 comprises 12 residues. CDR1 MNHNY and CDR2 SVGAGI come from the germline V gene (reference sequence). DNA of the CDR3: TGTGCCAGTTCTGGGGGAGGGGAAAAACTGTTTTTT. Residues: CASSGGGEKLFF.

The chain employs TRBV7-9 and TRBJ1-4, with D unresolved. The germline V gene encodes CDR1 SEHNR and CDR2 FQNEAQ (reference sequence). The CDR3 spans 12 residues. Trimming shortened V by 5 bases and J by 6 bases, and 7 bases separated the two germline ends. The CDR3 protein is CASSLSDEKLFF. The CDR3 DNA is TGTGCCAGCAGCCTCTCGGATGAAAAACTGTTTTTT. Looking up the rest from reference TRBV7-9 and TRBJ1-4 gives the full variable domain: DTGVSQNPRHKITKRGQNVTFRCDPISEHNRLYWYRQTLGQGPEFLTYFQNEAQLEKSRLLSDRFSAERPKGSFSTLEIQRTEQGDSAMYLCASSLSDEKLFFGSGTQLSVL.

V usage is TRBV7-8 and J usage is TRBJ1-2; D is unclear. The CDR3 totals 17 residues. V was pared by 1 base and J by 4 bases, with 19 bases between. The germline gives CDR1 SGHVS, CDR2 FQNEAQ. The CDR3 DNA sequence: TGTGCCAGCAGCTTAGGCGGGGTGGCGGGTAGAGGCTATGGCTACACCTTC. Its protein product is CASSLGGVAGRGYGYTF.

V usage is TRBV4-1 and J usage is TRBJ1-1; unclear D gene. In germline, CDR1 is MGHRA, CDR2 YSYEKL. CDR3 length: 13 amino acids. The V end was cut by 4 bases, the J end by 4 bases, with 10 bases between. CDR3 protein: CASSLPAGTEAFF. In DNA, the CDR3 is TGCGCCAGCAGCCTCCCAGCAGGCACTGAAGCTTTCTTT.

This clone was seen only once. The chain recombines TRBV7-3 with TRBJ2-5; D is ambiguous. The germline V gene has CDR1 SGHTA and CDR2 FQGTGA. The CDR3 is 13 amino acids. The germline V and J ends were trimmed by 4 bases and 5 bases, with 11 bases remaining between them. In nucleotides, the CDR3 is TGTGCCAGCAGCTCTAATTTCGGGGAGACCCAGTACTTC. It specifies CASSSNFGETQYF.

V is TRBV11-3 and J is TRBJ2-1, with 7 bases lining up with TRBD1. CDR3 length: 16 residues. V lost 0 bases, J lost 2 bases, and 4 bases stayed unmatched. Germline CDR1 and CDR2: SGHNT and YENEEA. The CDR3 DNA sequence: TGTGCCAGCAGCTTAGAAGGACAGGTTACCTACAATGAGCAGTTCTTC. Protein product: CASSLEGQVTYNEQFF.

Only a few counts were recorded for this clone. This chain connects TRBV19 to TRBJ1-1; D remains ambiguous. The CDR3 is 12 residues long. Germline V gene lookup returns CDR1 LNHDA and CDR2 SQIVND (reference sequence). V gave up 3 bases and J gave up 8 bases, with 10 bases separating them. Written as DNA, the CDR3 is TGTGCCAGTAGTATGTCTGGCAGGGAAGCTTTCTTT. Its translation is CASSMSGREAFF. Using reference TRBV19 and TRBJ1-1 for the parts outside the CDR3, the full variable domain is DGGITQSPKYLFRKEGQNVTLSCEQNLNHDAMYWYRQDPGQGLRLIYYSQIVNDFQKGDIAEGYSVSREKKESFPLTVTSAQKNPTAFYLCASSMSGREAFFGQGTRLTVV.

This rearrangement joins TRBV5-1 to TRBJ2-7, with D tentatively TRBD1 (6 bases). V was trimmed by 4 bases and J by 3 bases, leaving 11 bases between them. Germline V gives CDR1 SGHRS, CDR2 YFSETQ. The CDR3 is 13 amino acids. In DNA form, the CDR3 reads TGCGCCAGCAGCCCCCCGGACAGCTACGAGCAGTACTTC. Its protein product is CASSPPDSYEQYF.

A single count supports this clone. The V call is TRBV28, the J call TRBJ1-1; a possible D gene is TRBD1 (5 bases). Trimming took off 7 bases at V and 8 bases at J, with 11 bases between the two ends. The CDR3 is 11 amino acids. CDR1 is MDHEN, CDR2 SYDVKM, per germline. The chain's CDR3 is CASTGITEAFF. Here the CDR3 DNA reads TGTGCCAGCACAGGGATTACCGAAGCTTTCTTT.

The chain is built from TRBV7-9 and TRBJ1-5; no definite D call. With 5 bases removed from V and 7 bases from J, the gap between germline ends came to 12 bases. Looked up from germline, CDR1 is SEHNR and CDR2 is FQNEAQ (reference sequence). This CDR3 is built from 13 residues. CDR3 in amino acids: CASSQQAGQPQHF. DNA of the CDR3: TGTGCCAGCAGCCAGCAGGCGGGACAGCCCCAGCATTTT.

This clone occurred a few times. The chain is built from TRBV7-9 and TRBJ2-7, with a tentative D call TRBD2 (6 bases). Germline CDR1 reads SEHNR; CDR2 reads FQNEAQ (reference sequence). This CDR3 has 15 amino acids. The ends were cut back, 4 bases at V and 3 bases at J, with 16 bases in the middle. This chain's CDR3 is CASSSGLLTDYEQYF. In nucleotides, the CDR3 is TGTGCCAGCAGCTCGGGACTTTTGACCGACTACGAGCAGTACTTC. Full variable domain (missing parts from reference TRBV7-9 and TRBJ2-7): DTGVSQNPRHKITKRGQNVTFRCDPISEHNRLYWYRQTLGQGPEFLTYFQNEAQLEKSRLLSDRFSAERPKGSFSTLEIQRTEQGDSAMYLCASSSGLLTDYEQYFGPGTRLTVT.

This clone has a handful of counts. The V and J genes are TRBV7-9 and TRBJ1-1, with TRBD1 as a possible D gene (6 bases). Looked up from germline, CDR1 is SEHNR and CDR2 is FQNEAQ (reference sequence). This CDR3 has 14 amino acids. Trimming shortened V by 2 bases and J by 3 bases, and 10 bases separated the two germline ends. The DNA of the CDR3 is TGTGCCAGCAGCTTAAGAAACAGGGACACTGAAGCTTTCTTT. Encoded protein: CASSLRNRDTEAFF.

DNA of the CDR3: TGTGCCAGCAGCTGGGGGCGGGGGGCGAACACCGGGGAGCTGTTTTTT. Its protein is CASSWGRGANTGELFF. The chain links TRBV7-2 to TRBJ2-2, with TRBD2 matching over 8 bases. The CDR3 loop spans 16 amino acids. CDR1 and CDR2 (germline): SGHTA, FQGNSA. The junction had 4 bases not matched to a gene; V was cut back by 4 bases and J by 0 bases.

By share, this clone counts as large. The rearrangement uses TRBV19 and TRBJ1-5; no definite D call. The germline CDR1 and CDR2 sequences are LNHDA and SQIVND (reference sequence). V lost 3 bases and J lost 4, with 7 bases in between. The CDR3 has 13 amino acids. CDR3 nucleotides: TGTGCCAGTAGTATCGGCGGGAATCAGCCCCAGCATTTT. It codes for CASSIGGNQPQHF.

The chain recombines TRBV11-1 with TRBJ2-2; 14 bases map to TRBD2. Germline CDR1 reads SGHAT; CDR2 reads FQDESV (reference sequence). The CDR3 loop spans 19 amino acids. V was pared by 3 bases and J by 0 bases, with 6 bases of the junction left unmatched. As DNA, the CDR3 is TGTGCCAGCAGCTTCCCGGGACTAGCGGGGGCCCCGAACACCGGGGAGCTGTTTTTT. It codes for CASSFPGLAGAPNTGELFF.

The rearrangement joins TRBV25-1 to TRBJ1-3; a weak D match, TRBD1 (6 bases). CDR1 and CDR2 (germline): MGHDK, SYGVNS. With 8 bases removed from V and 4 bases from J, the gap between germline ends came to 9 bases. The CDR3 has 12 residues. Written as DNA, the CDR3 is TGTGCCAGCGGCGGACAGGGAAACACCATATATTTT. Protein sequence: CASGGQGNTIYF.

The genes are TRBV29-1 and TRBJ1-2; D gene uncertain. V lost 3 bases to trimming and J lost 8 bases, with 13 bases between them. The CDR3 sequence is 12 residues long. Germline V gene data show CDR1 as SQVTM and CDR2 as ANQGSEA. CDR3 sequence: CSVDPGLVGYTF. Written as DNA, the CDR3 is TGCAGCGTTGATCCAGGCTTGGTGGGCTACACCTTC.

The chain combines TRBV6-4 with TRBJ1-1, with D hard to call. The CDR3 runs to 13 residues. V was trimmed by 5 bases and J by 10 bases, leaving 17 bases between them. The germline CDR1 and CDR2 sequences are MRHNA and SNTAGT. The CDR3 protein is CASSFDGMEGAFF. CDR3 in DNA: TGTGCCAGCAGTTTTGATGGGATGGAGGGAGCTTTCTTT.

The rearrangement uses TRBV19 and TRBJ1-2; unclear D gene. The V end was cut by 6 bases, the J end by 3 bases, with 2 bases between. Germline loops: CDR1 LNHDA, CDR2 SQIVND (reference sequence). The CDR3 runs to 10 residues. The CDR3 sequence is CASRDYGYTF. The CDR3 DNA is TGTGCCAGTAGGGACTATGGCTACACCTTC.

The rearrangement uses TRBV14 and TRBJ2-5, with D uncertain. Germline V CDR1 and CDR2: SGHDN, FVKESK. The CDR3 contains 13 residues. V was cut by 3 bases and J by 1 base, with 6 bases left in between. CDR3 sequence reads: CASSQWTQETQYF. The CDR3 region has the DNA TGTGCCAGCAGCCAGTGGACCCAAGAGACCCAGTACTTC.

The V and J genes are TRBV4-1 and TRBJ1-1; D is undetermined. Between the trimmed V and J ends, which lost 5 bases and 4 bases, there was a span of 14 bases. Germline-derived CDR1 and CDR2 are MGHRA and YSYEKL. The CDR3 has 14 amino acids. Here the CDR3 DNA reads TGCGCCAGCAGCGCCGGGCCTTGGGGCACTGAAGCTTTCTTT. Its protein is CASSAGPWGTEAFF.

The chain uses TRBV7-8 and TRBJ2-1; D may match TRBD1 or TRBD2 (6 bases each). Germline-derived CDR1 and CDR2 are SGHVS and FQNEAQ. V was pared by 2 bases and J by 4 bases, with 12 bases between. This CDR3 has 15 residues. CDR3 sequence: CASSLRGPTYNEQFF. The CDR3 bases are TGTGCCAGCAGCTTACGGGGGCCCACTTACAATGAGCAGTTCTTC. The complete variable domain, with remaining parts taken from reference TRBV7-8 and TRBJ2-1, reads GAGVSQSPRYKVAKRGQDVALRCDPISGHVSLFWYQQALGQGPEFLTYFQNEAQLDKSGLPSDRFFAERPEGSVSTLKIQRTQQEDSAVYLCASSLRGPTYNEQFFGPGTRLTVL.

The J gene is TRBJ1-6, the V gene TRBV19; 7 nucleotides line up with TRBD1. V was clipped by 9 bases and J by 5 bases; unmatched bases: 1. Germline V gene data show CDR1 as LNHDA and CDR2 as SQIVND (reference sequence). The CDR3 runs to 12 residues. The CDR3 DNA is TGTGCCAGCAGGGGGGATAATTCACCCCTCCACTTT. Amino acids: CASRGDNSPLHF.

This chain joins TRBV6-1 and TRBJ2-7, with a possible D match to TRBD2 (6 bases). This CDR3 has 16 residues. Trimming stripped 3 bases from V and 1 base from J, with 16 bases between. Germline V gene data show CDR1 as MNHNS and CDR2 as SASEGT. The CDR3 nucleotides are TGTGCCAGCAGTGACCTGGGGGGAGGAAGTTCCTACGAGCAGTACTTC. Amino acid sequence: CASSDLGGGSSYEQYF.

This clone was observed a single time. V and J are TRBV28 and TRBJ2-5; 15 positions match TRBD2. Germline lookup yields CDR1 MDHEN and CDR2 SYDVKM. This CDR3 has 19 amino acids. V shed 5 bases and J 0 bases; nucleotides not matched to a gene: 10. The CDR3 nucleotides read TGTGCCAGCAGTCAGGGACTAGCGGGGGGCCTTGCGTACCAAGAGACCCAGTACTTC. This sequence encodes CASSQGLAGGLAYQETQYF.